A single sample is the source of the 6 T cell receptor beta chains below, sequenced in a study of T cells in localized non-small cell lung cancer. The table came from immunoSEQ multiplex PCR; TCRdb's copy has only in-frame clones and leaves some out. There are some 50,000 clones in the sample; approximately 86% occur only once, and about a sixth lies in the top ten. The sample consisted of PBMCs, taken before any cancer treatment. These TCRs come from a female donor with stage II lung adenocarcinoma.

This clone was observed once. The chain carries TRBV5-5 and TRBJ2-5; TRBD1 agrees at 7 bases. V lost 4 bases, J lost 4 bases, and 7 bases stayed unmatched. The CDR3 totals 14 residues. Germline V lookup: CDR1 SGHKS, CDR2 YYEKEE (reference sequence). CDR3 residues: CASSGRAGGETQYF. CDR3 in DNA: TGTGCCAGCAGCGGTAGGGCAGGGGGAGAGACCCAGTACTTC. Supplemented by reference TRBV5-5 and TRBJ2-5, the full variable domain reads DAGVTQSPTHLIKTRGQQVTLRCSPISGHKSVSWYQQVLGQGPQFIFQYYEKEERGRGNFPDRFSARQFPNYSSELNVNALLLGDSALYLCASSGRAGGETQYFGPGTRLLVL.

The genes are TRBV27 and TRBJ1-2, with a tentative D call TRBD1 (5 bases). The CDR3 contains 15 residues. Germline V gives CDR1 MNHEY, CDR2 SMNVEV (reference sequence). Between the trimmed V and J ends, which lost 5 bases and 4 bases, there was a span of 17 bases. The CDR3 DNA is TGTGCCAGCAGTCGCGACTGGGACTTCACCTATGGCTACACCTTC. Translating it yields CASSRDWDFTYGYTF.

The chain couples TRBV5-4 to TRBJ1-6; possibly TRBD1 for D (6 bases). There are 16 residues in the CDR3. Per germline, CDR1 SGHNT and CDR2 YYREEE (reference sequence). V was pared by 3 bases and J by 7 bases, with 17 bases between. CDR3 protein: CASSSGGAFQNSPLHF. For the CDR3, the DNA is TGTGCCAGCAGCTCGGGGGGCGCTTTCCAGAATTCACCCCTCCACTTT.

The chain has TRBV6-1 and TRBJ1-1, with D unresolved. The CDR3 has 16 amino acids. Trimming removed 0 bases at V and 1 base at J, with 12 bases between. Germline CDR1 is MNHNS and CDR2 is SASEGT. CDR3 region: CASSEALRARNTEAFF. The DNA for the CDR3 is TGTGCCAGCAGTGAAGCGCTGAGGGCCAGGAACACTGAAGCTTTCTTT.

This clone has more than one count but fewer than ten. V is TRBV6-1 and J is TRBJ1-1, with no clear D. This CDR3 region has 13 residues. CDR1 and CDR2 (germline): MNHNS, SASEGT. Trimming took off 8 bases at V and 5 bases at J, with 15 bases between the two ends. The CDR3 region has the DNA TGTGCCAGCGGGCGAGGGTTGGGGACTGAAGCTTTCTTT. It encodes CASGRGLGTEAFF.

In the case of this clone: Within the sample, other DNA sequences also encode this same CDR3. The chain links TRBV4-1 to TRBJ1-5, with 8 bases identical to TRBD1. Looked up from germline, CDR1 is MGHRA and CDR2 is YSYEKL. This CDR3 has 14 residues. J was trimmed by 2 bases and V by 6 bases; bases with no gene match: 3. CDR3 in DNA: TGCGCCAGCAGTCCGGGACAGGGCAATCAGCCCCAGCATTTT. Encoded protein: CASSPGQGNQPQHF.